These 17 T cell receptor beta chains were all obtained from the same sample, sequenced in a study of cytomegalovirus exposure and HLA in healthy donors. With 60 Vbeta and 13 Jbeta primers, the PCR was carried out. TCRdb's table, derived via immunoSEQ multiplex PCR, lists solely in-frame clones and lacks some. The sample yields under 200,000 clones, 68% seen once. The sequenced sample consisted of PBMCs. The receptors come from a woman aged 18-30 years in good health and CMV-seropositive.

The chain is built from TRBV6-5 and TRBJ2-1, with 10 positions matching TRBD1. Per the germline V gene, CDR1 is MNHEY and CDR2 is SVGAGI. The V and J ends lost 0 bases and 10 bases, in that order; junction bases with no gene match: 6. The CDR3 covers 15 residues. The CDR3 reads CASSYSGTGVREQFF. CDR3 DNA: TGTGCCAGCAGTTACTCCGGGACAGGGGTGCGGGAGCAGTTCTTC.

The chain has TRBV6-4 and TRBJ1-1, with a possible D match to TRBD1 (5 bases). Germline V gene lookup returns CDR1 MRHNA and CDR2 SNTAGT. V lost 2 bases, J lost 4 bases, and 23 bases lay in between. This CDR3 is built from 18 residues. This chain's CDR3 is CASSDDGTGDRGGTEAFF. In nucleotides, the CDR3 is TGTGCCAGCAGTGACGACGGAACGGGGGATCGGGGCGGCACTGAAGCTTTCTTT.

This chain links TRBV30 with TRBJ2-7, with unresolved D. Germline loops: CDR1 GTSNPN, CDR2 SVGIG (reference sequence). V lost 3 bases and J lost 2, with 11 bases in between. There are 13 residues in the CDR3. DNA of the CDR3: TGTGCCTGGAGGGGTGACAAACCCTACGAGCAGTACTTC. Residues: CAWRGDKPYEQYF.

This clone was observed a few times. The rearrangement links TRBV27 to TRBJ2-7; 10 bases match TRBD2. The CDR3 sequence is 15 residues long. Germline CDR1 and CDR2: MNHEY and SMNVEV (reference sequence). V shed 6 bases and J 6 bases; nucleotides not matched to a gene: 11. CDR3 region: CASSKLAGRPSEQYF. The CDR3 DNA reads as TGTGCCAGCAGCAAACTAGCGGGGCGACCTAGCGAGCAGTACTTC.

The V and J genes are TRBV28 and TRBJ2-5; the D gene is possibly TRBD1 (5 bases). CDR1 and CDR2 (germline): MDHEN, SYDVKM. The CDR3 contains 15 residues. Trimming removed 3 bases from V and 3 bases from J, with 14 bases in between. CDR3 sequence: CASSLQQGSKETQYF. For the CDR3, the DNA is TGTGCCAGCAGTTTGCAGCAGGGAAGTAAAGAGACCCAGTACTTC. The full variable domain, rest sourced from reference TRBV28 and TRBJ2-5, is DVKVTQSSRYLVKRTGEKVFLECVQDMDHENMFWYRQDPGLGLRLIYFSYDVKMKEKGDIPEGYSVSREKKERFSLILESASTNQTSMYLCASSLQQGSKETQYFGPGTRLLVL.

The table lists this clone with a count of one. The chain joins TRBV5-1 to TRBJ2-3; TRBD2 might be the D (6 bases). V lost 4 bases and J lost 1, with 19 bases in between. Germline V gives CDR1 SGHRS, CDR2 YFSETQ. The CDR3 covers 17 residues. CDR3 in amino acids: CASSQPHGRAGTDTQYF. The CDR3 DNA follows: TGCGCCAGCAGCCAACCCCACGGGAGAGCTGGCACAGATACGCAGTATTTT.

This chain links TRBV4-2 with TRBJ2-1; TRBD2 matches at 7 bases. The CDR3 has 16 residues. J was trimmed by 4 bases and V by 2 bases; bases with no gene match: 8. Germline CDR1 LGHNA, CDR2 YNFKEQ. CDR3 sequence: CASSQLIAGGYNEQFF. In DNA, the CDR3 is TGTGCCAGCAGCCAACTGATAGCGGGCGGTTACAATGAGCAGTTCTTC.

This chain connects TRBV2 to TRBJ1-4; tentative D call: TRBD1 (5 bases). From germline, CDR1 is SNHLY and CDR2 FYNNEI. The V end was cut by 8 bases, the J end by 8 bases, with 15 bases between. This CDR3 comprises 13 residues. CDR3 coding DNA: TGTGCCAGCGGGGGGACTGGGGAAGAAAAACTGTTTTTT. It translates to CASGGTGEEKLFF.

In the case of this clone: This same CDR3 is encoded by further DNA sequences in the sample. The CDR3 coding sequence is TGTGCCAGCAGTTCTTTGGGGGGTGAGGGAGAAAAACTGTTTTTT. It yields the protein CASSSLGGEGEKLFF. V gene TRBV6-5 combines with J gene TRBJ1-4; the D gene is possibly TRBD1 (5 bases). Germline CDR1 and CDR2: MNHEY and SVGAGI. This CDR3 region has 15 residues. Trimming took off 4 bases at V and 8 bases at J, with 17 bases between the two ends.

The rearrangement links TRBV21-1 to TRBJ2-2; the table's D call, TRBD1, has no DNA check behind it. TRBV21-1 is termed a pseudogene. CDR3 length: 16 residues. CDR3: CASSAKKTRVTGELFF. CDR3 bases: TGTGCCAGCAGCGCGAAAAAAACCAGGGTAACCGGGGAGCTGTTTTTT.

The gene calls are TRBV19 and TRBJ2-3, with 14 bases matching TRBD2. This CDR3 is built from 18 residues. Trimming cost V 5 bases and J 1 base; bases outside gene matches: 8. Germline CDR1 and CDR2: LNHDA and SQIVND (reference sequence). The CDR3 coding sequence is TGTGCCAGTAGTCTCAGACTAGCGGGGGGGCTGGGCACAGATACGCAGTATTTT. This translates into CASSLRLAGGLGTDTQYF.

The CDR3 region has the DNA TGCGCCAGCAGCCAATCTGGGACAGGGGTGGGCGAGCAGTACTTC. It translates to CASSQSGTGVGEQYF. The genes are TRBV4-1 and TRBJ2-7; the match to TRBD1 covers 10 bases. Germline lookup yields CDR1 MGHRA and CDR2 YSYEKL. The CDR3 is made up of 15 amino acids. The J segment lost 6 bases and the V segment lost 2 bases, leaving 7 bases of the junction unmatched.

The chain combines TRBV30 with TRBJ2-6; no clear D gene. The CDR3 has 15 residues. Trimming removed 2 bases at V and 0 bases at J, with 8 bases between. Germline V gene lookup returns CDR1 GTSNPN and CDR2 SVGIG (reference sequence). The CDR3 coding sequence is TGTGCCTGGAGTTTACTCCTCTCTGGGGCCAACGTCCTGACTTTC. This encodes CAWSLLLSGANVLTF.

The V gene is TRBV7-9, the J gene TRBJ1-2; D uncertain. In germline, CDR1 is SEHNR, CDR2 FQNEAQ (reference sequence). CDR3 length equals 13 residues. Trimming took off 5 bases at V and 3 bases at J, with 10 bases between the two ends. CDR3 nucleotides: TGTGCCAGCAGCCCGCTGGCAGACTATGGCTACACCTTC. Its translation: CASSPLADYGYTF. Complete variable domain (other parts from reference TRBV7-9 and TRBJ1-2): DTGVSQNPRHKITKRGQNVTFRCDPISEHNRLYWYRQTLGQGPEFLTYFQNEAQLEKSRLLSDRFSAERPKGSFSTLEIQRTEQGDSAMYLCASSPLADYGYTFGSGTRLTVV.

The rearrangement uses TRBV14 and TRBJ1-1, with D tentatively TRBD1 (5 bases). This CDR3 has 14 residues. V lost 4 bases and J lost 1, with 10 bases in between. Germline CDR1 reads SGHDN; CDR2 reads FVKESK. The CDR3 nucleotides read TGTGCCAGCAGCCGTCGGGGGAGGAACACTGAAGCTTTCTTT. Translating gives CASSRRGRNTEAFF.

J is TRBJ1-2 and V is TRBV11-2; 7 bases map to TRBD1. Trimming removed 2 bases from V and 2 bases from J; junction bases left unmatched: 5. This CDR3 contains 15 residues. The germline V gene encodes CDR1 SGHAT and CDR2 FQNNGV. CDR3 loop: CASSLSAGGNYGYTF. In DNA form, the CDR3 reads TGTGCCAGCAGCTTATCAGCAGGGGGGAACTATGGCTACACCTTC.

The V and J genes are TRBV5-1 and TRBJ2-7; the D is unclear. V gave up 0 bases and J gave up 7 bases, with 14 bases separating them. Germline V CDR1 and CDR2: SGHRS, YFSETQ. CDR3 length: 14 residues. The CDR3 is CASSLGSTFGEQYF. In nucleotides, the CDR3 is TGCGCCAGCAGCTTGGGATCTACCTTTGGTGAGCAGTACTTC.